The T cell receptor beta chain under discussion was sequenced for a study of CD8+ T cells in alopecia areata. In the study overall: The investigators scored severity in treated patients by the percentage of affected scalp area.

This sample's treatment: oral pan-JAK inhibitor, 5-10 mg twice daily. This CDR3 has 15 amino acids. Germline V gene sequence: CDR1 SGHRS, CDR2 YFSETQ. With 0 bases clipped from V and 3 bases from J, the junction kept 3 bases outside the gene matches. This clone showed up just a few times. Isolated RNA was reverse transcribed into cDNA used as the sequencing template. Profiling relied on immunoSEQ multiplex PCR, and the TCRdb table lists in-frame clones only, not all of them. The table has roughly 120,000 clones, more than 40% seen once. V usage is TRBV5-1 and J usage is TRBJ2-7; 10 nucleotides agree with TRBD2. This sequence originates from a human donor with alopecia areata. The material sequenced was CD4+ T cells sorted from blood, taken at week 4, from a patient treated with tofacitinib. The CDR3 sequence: CASSLALAGSYEQYF. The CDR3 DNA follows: TGCGCCAGCAGCTTGGCACTAGCGGGGAGCTACGAGCAGTACTTC.